These 24 T cell receptor beta chains were sequenced from one sample in a study of T cell responses to AZD1222 COVID-19 vaccine. Clones were read by immunoSEQ multiplex PCR, and TCRdb kept only the in-frame ones, dropping some. Of 100,000 or so clones listed, nearly 90% are singletons. Sample: peripheral blood, taken on day 0 of AZD1222 vaccination. All receptors come from an adult in good health.

The chain joins TRBV5-1 to TRBJ1-2; 7 positions match TRBD1. The CDR3 length is 15 residues. In germline, CDR1 is SGHRS, CDR2 YFSETQ. The trim removed 4 bases at V and 1 base at J, leaving 7 bases unmatched. The DNA for the CDR3 is TGCGCCAGCAGCGGGGGACAGCGCATTAACTATGGCTACACCTTC. Its protein is CASSGGQRINYGYTF.

The genes are TRBV19 and TRBJ1-5, with 10 bases fitting TRBD1. The J segment lost 0 bases and the V segment lost 3 bases, leaving 11 bases of the junction unmatched. This CDR3 contains 19 residues. CDR1 is LNHDA, CDR2 SQIVND, per germline (reference sequence). The CDR3 sequence: CASSILGTGDEFSNQPQHF. CDR3 bases: TGTGCCAGTAGTATCCTAGGGACAGGGGACGAGTTTAGCAATCAGCCCCAGCATTTT.

The CDR3 is CASSEGGLGDEQFF. CDR3 DNA: TGCGCCAGCAGTGAAGGGGGCCTAGGGGATGAGCAGTTCTTC. The chain joins TRBV10-1 to TRBJ2-1, with TRBD1 matching over 7 bases. Germline V CDR1 and CDR2: WNHNN, SYGVQD (reference sequence). The CDR3 spans 14 residues. Trimming removed 3 bases from V and 8 bases from J; junction bases left unmatched: 7.

In this sample, this clone turned up once. This chain connects TRBV5-1 to TRBJ2-1; TRBD2 matches 8 bases. The CDR3 runs 15 residues. Germline values: CDR1 SGHRS, CDR2 YFSETQ. J was trimmed by 5 bases and V by 0 bases; bases with no gene match: 4. CDR3 sequence: CASSLVSGVNNEQFF. The CDR3 DNA reads TGCGCCAGCAGCTTGGTTAGCGGGGTCAACAATGAGCAGTTCTTC.

As concerns this clone: One end of the junction varies from germline; a read error may be responsible. The chain couples TRBV7-7 to TRBJ2-5; TRBD1 or TRBD2 may be the D gene (5 bases each). Germline V gives CDR1 SSHAT, CDR2 FNYEAQ (reference sequence). The CDR3 is 15 residues long. The CDR3 spells CASSLARGTQETQYF. The CDR3 nucleotides are TGTGCTAGCAGCTTAGCGAGGGGTACCCAAGAGACCCAGTACTTC.

The gene calls are TRBV9 and TRBJ2-4; tentative D call: TRBD1 (5 bases). Germline CDR1 and CDR2: SGDLS and YYNGEE. Trimming stripped 0 bases from V and 6 bases from J, with 7 bases between. The CDR3 loop spans 13 amino acids. The CDR3 bases are TGTGCCAGCAGCGTAGATCAGGGAAACATTCAGTACTTC. Its protein is CASSVDQGNIQYF.

V gene TRBV15 combines with J gene TRBJ1-4, with D unclear. The germline V and J ends were trimmed by 0 bases and 0 bases, with 8 bases remaining between them. The germline gives CDR1 LNHNV, CDR2 YYDKDF (reference sequence). The length of the CDR3 is 16 residues. CDR3: CATSRDSTPTNEKLFF. In DNA form, the CDR3 reads TGTGCCACCAGCAGAGATTCGACCCCAACTAATGAAAAACTGTTTTTT.

The chain uses TRBV3-1 (or the pseudogene TRBV3-2) and TRBJ2-7; no reliable D call. With 1 base removed from V and 6 bases from J, the gap between germline ends came to 13 bases. Germline V gene data show CDR1 as LGHDT and CDR2 as YNNKEL (reference sequence). This CDR3 comprises 14 residues. The CDR3 DNA follows: TGTGCCAGCAGCCAAGTTTTGTCTGGTCCCGAGCAGTACTTC. Its protein is CASSQVLSGPEQYF.

The chain recombines TRBV7-9 with TRBJ2-7; a possible D gene is TRBD2 (5 bases). This CDR3 is built from 15 residues. Per the germline V gene, CDR1 is SEHNR and CDR2 is FQNEAQ (reference sequence). V shed 3 bases and J shed 7 bases, with 19 bases lying between them. In DNA, the CDR3 is TGTGCCAGCAGCTTTAATAACCTCGGACTGGGGGAGCAGTACTTC. Amino acid sequence: CASSFNNLGLGEQYF.

This clone was seen a single time. This chain links TRBV18 with TRBJ2-5, with TRBD1 identical over 9 bases. Per the germline V gene, CDR1 is KGHSH and CDR2 is LQKENI. The V gene end was trimmed by 6 bases and the J gene end by 4 bases; junction bases not matched to a gene: 3. The CDR3 runs to 13 residues. The CDR3, as DNA: TGTGCCAGCTCGCTGACAGGGGGAGAGACCCAGTACTTC. Translation gives CASSLTGGETQYF.

V and J are TRBV3-1 (or the pseudogene TRBV3-2) and TRBJ1-3; tentatively, D is TRBD1 (6 bases). V lost 1 base and J lost 7, with 11 bases in between. CDR1 LGHDT and CDR2 YNNKEL come from the germline V gene (reference sequence). The CDR3 runs to 14 residues. The CDR3 DNA reads as TGTGCCAGCAGCCAAGGAGCCGGGGGCAACACCATATATTTT. Amino acid sequence: CASSQGAGGNTIYF.

The CDR3 sequence: CASSHRTGWDSPLHF. The CDR3 coding sequence is TGTGCCAGCAGTCACCGGACAGGGTGGGATTCACCCCTCCACTTT. V usage is TRBV6-2 or TRBV6-3 and J usage is TRBJ1-6; 8 bases fit TRBD1. The CDR3 runs to 15 residues. V dropped 5 bases and J dropped 8; count of bases not matched to a gene: 8. Germline values: CDR1 MNHEY, CDR2 SVGEGT.

This chain connects TRBV10-1 to TRBJ1-2; 7 positions match TRBD1. Losses at the gene ends were 6 bases for V and 4 bases for J; bases not matched to a gene: 5. The CDR3 extends over 13 amino acids. From germline, CDR1 is WNHNN and CDR2 SYGVQD (reference sequence). The CDR3: CASSPDRVYGYTF. In nucleotides, the CDR3 is TGCGCCAGCAGCCCCGACAGGGTCTATGGCTACACCTTC.

The chain recombines TRBV12-3 or TRBV12-4 with TRBJ1-1, with D perhaps TRBD1 (6 bases). V shed 5 bases and J shed 5 bases, with 12 bases lying between them. This CDR3 is 13 amino acids long. The CDR3 DNA is TGTGCCAGCAGTGTTGGGGGGCCGACTGAAGCTTTCTTT. Translation gives CASSVGGPTEAFF.

The gene calls are TRBV10-1 and TRBJ1-1; TRBD1 agrees at 9 bases. CDR3 length: 16 residues. In germline, CDR1 is WNHNN, CDR2 SYGVQD (reference sequence). The trim removed 3 bases at V and 5 bases at J, leaving 10 bases unmatched. The CDR3 loop reads CASSEGGTGIWTEAFF. The CDR3 region has the DNA TGCGCCAGCAGTGAAGGAGGGACAGGGATTTGGACTGAAGCTTTCTTT.

As concerns this clone: The same CDR3 also results from other DNA sequences found in this sample. J is TRBJ2-5 and V is TRBV3-1 (or the pseudogene TRBV3-2); D might be TRBD1 or TRBD2, each matching 7 bases. CDR1 is LGHDT, CDR2 YNNKEL, per germline (reference sequence). The V gene lost 6 bases and the J gene lost 5 bases, with 16 bases spanning the gap. The CDR3 covers 14 residues. The CDR3 reads CASSQGGGVETQYF. For the CDR3, the DNA is TGTGCCAGCAGTCAGGGAGGGGGCGTGGAGACCCAGTACTTC.

This sequence joins TRBV5-1 and TRBJ2-5; tentative D call: TRBD2 (6 bases). Germline CDR1 reads SGHRS; CDR2 reads YFSETQ. V lost 0 bases and J 5 bases, leaving 17 bases between the germline ends. The length of the CDR3 is 16 residues. CDR3 coding DNA: TGCGCCAGCAGCTTGGCCGTCGGGGGTTGGGCGGAGACCCAGTACTTC. Protein product: CASSLAVGGWAETQYF.

V gene TRBV30 combines with J gene TRBJ1-4; D possibly corresponds to TRBD1 (5 bases). Germline CDR1 GTSNPN, CDR2 SVGIG (reference sequence). CDR3 length: 13 residues. CDR3 coding DNA: TGTGCACATAGCCCGGGACGCAACCAAAAACTGTTTTTT. Translated, it gives CAHSPGRNQKLFF.

The rearrangement joins TRBV27 to TRBJ2-7; 7 nucleotides match TRBD1. Germline values: CDR1 MNHEY, CDR2 SMNVEV (reference sequence). The CDR3 runs to 17 residues. Trimming at V came to 5 bases and at J to 4 bases, leaving 17 bases not matched to a gene. Here the CDR3 DNA reads TGTGCCAGCAGTGTCAGTGGGACAGTCGTTCCGAAGTACGAGCAGTACTTC. It encodes CASSVSGTVVPKYEQYF.

The J gene is TRBJ2-7, the V gene TRBV13; no reliable D call. CDR1 and CDR2 (germline): PRHDT, FYEKMQ (reference sequence). CDR3 size: 18 residues. Deletions cut 5 bases from V and 3 bases from J, with 26 bases between. The DNA of the CDR3 is TGTGCCAGCAGCCTGAAACACCCCCTCCGAGGAGCCCACTACGAGCAGTACTTC. Amino acids: CASSLKHPLRGAHYEQYF.

The V and J genes are TRBV9 and TRBJ2-3, with 12 positions matching TRBD2. The J segment lost 1 base and the V segment lost 4 bases, leaving 7 bases of the junction unmatched. The germline V gene encodes CDR1 SGDLS and CDR2 YYNGEE. The CDR3 runs 17 residues. DNA of the CDR3: TGTGCCAGCAGCCCCCGGACTAGCGGGGCCCGCACAGATACGCAGTATTTT. Translation: CASSPRTSGARTDTQYF.

J is TRBJ2-1 and V is TRBV5-5; TRBD2 matches 7 bases. Germline V CDR1 and CDR2: SGHKS, YYEKEE (reference sequence). CDR3 length: 15 amino acids. Unmatched junction bases numbered 8, after V lost 2 bases and J lost 6 bases. The CDR3 nucleotides read TGTGCCAGCAGCTTATCAAGCGGGGCGCTCAATGAGCAGTTCTTC. This gives the protein CASSLSSGALNEQFF.

V is TRBV4-2 and J is TRBJ1-1; D is unresolved. Between the trimmed V and J ends, which lost 0 bases and 6 bases, there was a span of 8 bases. From germline, CDR1 is LGHNA and CDR2 YNFKEQ. The CDR3 extends over 13 amino acids. CDR3 in amino acids: CASSQDRRSEAFF. The CDR3 DNA is TGTGCCAGCAGCCAAGATCGCAGGTCTGAAGCTTTCTTT.

The CDR3 protein is CAWKVPGSSYEQYF. CDR3 nucleotides: TGTGCCTGGAAGGTCCCAGGGTCCTCCTACGAGCAGTACTTC. This rearrangement joins TRBV30 to TRBJ2-7, with D perhaps TRBD1 (5 bases). Trimming cost V 4 bases and J 0 bases, with 13 bases left between them. This CDR3 region has 14 residues. The germline V gene encodes CDR1 GTSNPN and CDR2 SVGIG (reference sequence).